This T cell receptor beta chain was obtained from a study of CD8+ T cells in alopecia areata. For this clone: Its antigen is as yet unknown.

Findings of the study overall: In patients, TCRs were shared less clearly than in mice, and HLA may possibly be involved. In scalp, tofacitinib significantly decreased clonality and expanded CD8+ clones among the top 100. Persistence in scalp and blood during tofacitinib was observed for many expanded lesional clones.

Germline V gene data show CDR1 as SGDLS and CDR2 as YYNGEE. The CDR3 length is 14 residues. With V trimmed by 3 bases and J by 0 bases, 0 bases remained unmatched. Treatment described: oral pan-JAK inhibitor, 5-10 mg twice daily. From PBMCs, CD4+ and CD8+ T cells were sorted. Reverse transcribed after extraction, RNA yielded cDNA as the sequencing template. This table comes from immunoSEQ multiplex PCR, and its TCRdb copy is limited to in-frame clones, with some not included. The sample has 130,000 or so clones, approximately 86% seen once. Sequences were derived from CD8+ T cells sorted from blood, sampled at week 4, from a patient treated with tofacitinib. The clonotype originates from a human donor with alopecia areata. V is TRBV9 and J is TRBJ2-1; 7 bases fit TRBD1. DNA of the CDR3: TGTGCCAGCAGCGGGGACAGCTCCTACAATGAGCAGTTCTTC. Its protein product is CASSGDSSYNEQFF.